Below, one T cell receptor beta chain is given with its context. What antigen it recognizes has not been identified. Base-call qualities are not available, and no considerably larger clone is one nucleotide away. This sample is drawn from a study of shared clonotypes between healthy human individuals (dated by TCRdb to 2019 to 2021). Regarding the complete study: Two women and three men aged 18 to 49 years were included in the cohort. Per donor, three plates each were used for CD4 naive and CD4 memory, two for CD8 naive, and one for CD8 memory. Blood TCR repertoires of a handful of healthy adults were deeply sequenced to estimate repertoire size and the extent of clonotype sharing between individuals. To increase sequencing depth and limit assay-specific biases, different laboratories used diverse techniques to prepare libraries and sequence TCR repertoires. Leukapheresis yielded between about 0.85 and 9 billion PBMCs per donor. The paper's findings and limits, for the study overall: Incomplete sequencing was indicated by rarefaction of sorted-subset datasets, despite the large sequencing depth. The genetic and exposure-history diversity represented was limited by the small number of donors. Clonotypes shared by all four sorted-subset donors showed higher generation probabilities than non-shared clonotypes. Sampling was restricted to blood, and TCR repertoires in tissues likely differ from the TCR repertoires found in blood. About 5% of naive CD4, 3% to 3.5% of naive CD8, about 2.1% of memory CD4, and over 0.35% of memory CD8 clonotypes were shared across a handful of donors. Larger estimated clonotype richness was generally found for naive subsets than for memory subsets. Pairwise subsampling led to the expectation that sequencing depth would affect the degree of clonotype sharing among donors.

Healthy HIV-negative adults with no recently reported acute infections or vaccinations were included as donors. All donors were Caucasian adults living in Nashville, Tennessee, USA. CD4+ T cells were enriched by magnetic negative selection; naive cells were then positively selected on CD45RA, and the negative fraction formed the memory subset. Blood was obtained by leukapheresis, after which PBMCs were separated by Ficoll-Histopaque density gradient centrifugation and cryopreserved in liquid nitrogen vapor phase. Analytical flow cytometry was used to check the purity and quantity of each magnetically sorted T cell population. Genomic DNA was isolated from each sorted fraction and quantified by UV absorbance on a Nanodrop 2000c. Using the deep immunoSEQ assay, multiplex PCR amplified TCR CDR3 regions from genomic DNA. For each cell subset, the extracted genomic DNA was distributed evenly across all wells of several immunoSEQ 96-well plates, and each plate served as one replicate. Each replicate PCR for sorted subsets received around 0.2 ug genomic DNA, equal to tens of thousands of T cell genomes. Purified libraries were quantified with a Qubit 3.0 fluorometer, sized on a Bioanalyzer 2100, and re-quantified with the KAPA Library Quantification kit. Every immunoSEQ 96-well plate was sequenced on a dedicated single-read 150-cycle Illumina NextSeq 550 flow cell. The original pipeline was this. Because the immunoSEQ output held only junctional sequences and lacked quality scores, the filtering could not match the filtering applied to full-length reads. To assign V/J genes and CDR3, sequences were annotated using PyIR, a Python wrapper for IgBLAST v1.9, with IMGT germline references. Reads with weak V/J assignments (E-value above 1e-6), missing CDR3, stop codons, out-of-frame junctions, or ambiguous translated residues were removed. V3J clonotypes were defined by identical inferred V gene, J gene, and CDR3 amino acid sequence. To compute the percentage overlap between repertoires, the number of shared unique clonotypes was divided by the size of the smaller repertoire. Repertoire richness was assessed with RTK rarefaction, the Chao1 estimator, and Recon v2.1 estimates of unobserved clonotypes. OLGA was used to compute generation probabilities for all TCRbeta clonotypes that the gDNA method yielded from a few donors. As stored in TCRdb, this immuneACCESS dataset retains in-frame rearrangements with V and J assigned. A fraction of the clones does not appear; measured against another copy, unresolved V genes explain less than half of the discrepancy, and the remainder lacks a known reason. V and J calls and clone size come straight from that table; D and trimming were deduced from the DNA. In all, the sample holds about 1 million clones, and 65% to 75% of those were seen once. Approximately 1.5% of the sample belongs to the ten largest clones.

V is reduced by 7 bases and J by 0 bases, leaving a spacing of 16 bases between them. Reading the germline V gene (reference sequence) gives CDR1 MNHEY and CDR2 SMNVEV. The CDR3, cysteine through phenylalanine, is 16 amino acids long. Only the CDR3 DNA is retained, 48 bases long and in frame from the first base. This receptor was obtained from a man younger than 35 in good health. Recombination linked TRBV27 to TRBJ1-3, with a weak D call of TRBD1 (5 bases match). Sequencing used memory CD4+ T cells sorted from blood. The cell subset or site label corresponds to: CD45RA-negative fraction. This receptor has the CDR3 CASTLRAGLSGNTIYF. In nucleotide form, the sequence is TGTGCCAGCACCCTTCGAGCGGGGCTCTCTGGAAACACCATATATTTT.